This TCR beta chain was identified in a study of blood T cell repertoires in COVID-19. Study context: Whether acute or convalescent, the COVID-19 samples came from the United States, Italy and Spain. Nucleic acid was either cDNA or gDNA, and it came from T cells, B-cell-depleted T cells, or PBMCs.

In the original workflow: Estimation of nucleated cell counts was performed using reference gene primer amplification. Sequencing used immunoSEQ multiplex PCR; TCRdb keeps in-frame clones, though not all of them. That table is the source of V, J and clone size, and D and trimming were worked out from the DNA. The repertoire holds 190,000 or so clones, with about 83% as singletons. V dropped 4 bases and J dropped 8; count of bases not matched to a gene: 4. CDR1 is SQVTM and CDR2 is ANQGSEA in the germline V gene. The CDR3 is 12 residues long. Sequences were obtained from peripheral blood. This clonotype was sampled from a man aged 55-75 years who had recovered from COVID-19. The V call is TRBV29-1, the J call TRBJ2-1, with 8 bases fitting TRBD1. In nucleotides, the CDR3 is TGCAGCGTTGCCCAGGGGGCCTATGAGCAGTTCTTC. This codes for CSVAQGAYEQFF.